This TCR beta chain was sequenced for a study of cytomegalovirus exposure and HLA in healthy donors. Study details: A preliminary data release comprised 80 million or so unique TCRs obtained from HLA-typed donors.

Researchers ran the PCR with 60 Vbeta and 13 Jbeta primers. The data were produced by immunoSEQ multiplex PCR, yet TCRdb's version contains in-frame clones alone and is incomplete. The table records about 160,000 clones, around 72% of them present only once. Sequencing was done on a sample of PBMCs. The receptor was isolated from a female donor in good health and CMV-seronegative.

The CDR3 reads CASSPSAGAPTEAFF. The CDR3 DNA sequence: TGCGCCAGCAGCCCATCGGCGGGGGCGCCCACTGAAGCTTTCTTT. The gene calls are TRBV4-3 and TRBJ1-1, with TRBD1 as a possible D gene (6 bases). Per the germline V gene, CDR1 is LGHNA and CDR2 is YSLEER. The CDR3 extends over 15 amino acids. Trimming pared 4 bases from V and 4 bases from J, leaving 16 bases between.